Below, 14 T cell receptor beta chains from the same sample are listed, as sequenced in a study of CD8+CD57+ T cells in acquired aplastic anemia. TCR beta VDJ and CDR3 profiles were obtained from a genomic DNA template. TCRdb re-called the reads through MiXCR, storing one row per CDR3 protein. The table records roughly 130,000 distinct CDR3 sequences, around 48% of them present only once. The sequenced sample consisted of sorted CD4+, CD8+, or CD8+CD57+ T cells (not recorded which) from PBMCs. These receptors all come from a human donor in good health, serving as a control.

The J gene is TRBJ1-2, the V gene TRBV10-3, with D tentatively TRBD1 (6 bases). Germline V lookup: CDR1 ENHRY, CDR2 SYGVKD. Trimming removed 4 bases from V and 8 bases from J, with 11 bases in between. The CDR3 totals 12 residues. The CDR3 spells CAISAGAWGYTF. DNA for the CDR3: TGTGCCATCAGTGCGGGGGCCTGGGGCTACACCTTC.

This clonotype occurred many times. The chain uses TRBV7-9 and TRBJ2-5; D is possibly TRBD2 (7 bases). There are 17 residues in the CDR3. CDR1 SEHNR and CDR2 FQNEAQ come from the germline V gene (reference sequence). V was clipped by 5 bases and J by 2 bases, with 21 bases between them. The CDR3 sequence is CASSPGRGGPGQETQYF. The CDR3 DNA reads TGTGCCAGCAGCCCAGGAAGGGGGGGGCCGGGGCAAGAGACCCAGTACTTC.

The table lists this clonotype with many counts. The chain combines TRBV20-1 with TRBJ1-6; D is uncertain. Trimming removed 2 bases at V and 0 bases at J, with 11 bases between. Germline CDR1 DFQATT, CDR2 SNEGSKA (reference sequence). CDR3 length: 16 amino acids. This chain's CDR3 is CSARNLQSSYNSPLHF. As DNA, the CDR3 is TGCAGTGCTAGAAATTTACAGAGCTCCTATAATTCACCCCTCCACTTT.

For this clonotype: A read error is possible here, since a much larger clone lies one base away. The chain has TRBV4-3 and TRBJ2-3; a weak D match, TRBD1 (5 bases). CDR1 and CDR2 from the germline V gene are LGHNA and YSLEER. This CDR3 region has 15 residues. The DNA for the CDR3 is TGCGCCGGCAGCCAAGCCAGCAGGGCTATAGATACGCAGTATTTT. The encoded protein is CAGSQASRAIDTQYF.

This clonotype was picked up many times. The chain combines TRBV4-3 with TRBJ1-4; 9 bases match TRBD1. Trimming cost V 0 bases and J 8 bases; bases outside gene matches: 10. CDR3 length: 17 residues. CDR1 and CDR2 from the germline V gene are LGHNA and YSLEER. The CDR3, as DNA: TGCGCCAGCAGCCAAGATCCGGGGACAGGGCGAGACGAAAAACTGTTTTTT. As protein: CASSQDPGTGRDEKLFF.

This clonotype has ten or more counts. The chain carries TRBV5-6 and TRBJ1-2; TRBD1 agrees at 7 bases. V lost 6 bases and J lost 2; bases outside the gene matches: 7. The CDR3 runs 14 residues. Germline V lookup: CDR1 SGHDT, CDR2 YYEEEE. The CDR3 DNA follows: TGTGCCAGCACCCTCAACAGGGGCAACTATGGCTACACCTTC. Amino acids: CASTLNRGNYGYTF. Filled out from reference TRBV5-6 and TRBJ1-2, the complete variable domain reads DAGVTQSPTHLIKTRGQQVTLRCSPKSGHDTVSWYQQALGQGPQFIFQYYEEEERQRGNFPDRFSGHQFPNYSSELNVNALLLGDSALYLCASTLNRGNYGYTFGSGTRLTVV.

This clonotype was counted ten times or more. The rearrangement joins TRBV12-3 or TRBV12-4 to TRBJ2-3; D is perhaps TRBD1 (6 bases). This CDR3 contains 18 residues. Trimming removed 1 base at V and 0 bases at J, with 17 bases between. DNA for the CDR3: TGTGCCAGCAGTTTAGGTATTGGCAGGGGCGTCAGCACAGATACGCAGTATTTT. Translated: CASSLGIGRGVSTDTQYF.

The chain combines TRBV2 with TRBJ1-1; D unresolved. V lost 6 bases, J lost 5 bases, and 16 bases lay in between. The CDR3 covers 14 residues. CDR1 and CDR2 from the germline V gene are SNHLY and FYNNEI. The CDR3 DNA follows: TGTGCCAGCAGCGACTGGGGTTCGGCGACTGAAGCTTTCTTT. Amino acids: CASSDWGSATEAFF.

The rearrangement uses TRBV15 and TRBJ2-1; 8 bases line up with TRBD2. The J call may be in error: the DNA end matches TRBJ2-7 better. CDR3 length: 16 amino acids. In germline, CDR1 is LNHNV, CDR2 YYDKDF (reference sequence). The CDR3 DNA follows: TGTGCCACCGCTTCGAAACCCGGACTAGCTTACAATGAGCAGTACTTC. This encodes CATASKPGLAYNEQYF.

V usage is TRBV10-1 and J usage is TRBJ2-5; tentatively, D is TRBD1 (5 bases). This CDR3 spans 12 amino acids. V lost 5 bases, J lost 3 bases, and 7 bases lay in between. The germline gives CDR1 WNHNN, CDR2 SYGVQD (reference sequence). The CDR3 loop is CASSLQEETQYF. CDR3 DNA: TGCGCCAGCAGTCTACAGGAAGAGACCCAGTACTTC.

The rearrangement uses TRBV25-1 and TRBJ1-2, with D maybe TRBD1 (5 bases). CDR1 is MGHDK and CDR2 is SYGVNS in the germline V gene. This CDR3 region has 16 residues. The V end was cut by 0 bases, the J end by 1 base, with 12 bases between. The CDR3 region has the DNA TGTGCCAGCAGTGAATACGGGGACCCTTATAACTATGGCTACACCTTC. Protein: CASSEYGDPYNYGYTF.

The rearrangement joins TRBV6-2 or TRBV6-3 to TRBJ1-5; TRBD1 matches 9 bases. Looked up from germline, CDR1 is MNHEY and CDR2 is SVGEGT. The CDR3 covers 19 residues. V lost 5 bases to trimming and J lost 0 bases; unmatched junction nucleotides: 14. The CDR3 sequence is CASSNERDRVLVSNQPQHF. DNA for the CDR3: TGTGCCAGCAGTAACGAACGGGACAGGGTCCTGGTTAGCAATCAGCCCCAGCATTTT.

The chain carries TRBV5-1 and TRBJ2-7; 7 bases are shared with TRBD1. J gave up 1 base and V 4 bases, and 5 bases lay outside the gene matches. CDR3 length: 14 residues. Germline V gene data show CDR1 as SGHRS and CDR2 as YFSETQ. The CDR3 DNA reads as TGCGCCAGCAGCGGACGACAGGGTTCCTACGAGCAGTACTTC. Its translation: CASSGRQGSYEQYF.

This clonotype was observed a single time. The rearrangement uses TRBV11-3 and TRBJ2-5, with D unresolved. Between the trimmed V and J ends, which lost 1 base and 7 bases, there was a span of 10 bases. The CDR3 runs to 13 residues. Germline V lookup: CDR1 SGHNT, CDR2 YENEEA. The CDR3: CASSLGPELTQYF. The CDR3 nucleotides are TGTGCCAGCAGCTTAGGGCCCGAGTTGACCCAGTACTTC.